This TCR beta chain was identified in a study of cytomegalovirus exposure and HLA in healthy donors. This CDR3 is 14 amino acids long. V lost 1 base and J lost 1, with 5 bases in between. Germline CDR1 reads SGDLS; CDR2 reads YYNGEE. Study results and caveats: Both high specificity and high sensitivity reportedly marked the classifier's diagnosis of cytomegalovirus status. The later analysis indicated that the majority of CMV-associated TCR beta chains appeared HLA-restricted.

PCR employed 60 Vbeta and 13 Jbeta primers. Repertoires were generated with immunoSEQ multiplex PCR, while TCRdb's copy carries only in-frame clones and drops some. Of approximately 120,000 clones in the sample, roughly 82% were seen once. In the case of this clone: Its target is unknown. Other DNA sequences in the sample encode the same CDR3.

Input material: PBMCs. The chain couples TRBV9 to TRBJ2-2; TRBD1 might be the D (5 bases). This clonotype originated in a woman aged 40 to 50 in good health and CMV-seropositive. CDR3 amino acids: CASSVTGNTGELFF. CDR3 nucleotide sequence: TGTGCCAGCAGCGTAACAGGGAACACCGGGGAGCTGTTTTTT.